Listed here are 27 T cell receptor beta chains from one sample, sequenced in a study of blood T cells in healthy people across ages. A second roughly 6 to 12 cycle PCR used barcoded and J-beta primers. TCRdb re-called the 5' RACE reads with MiXCR, one entry per CDR3 protein. The sample includes around 870,000 distinct CDR3 sequences, less than 35% of them seen just once. Specimen: blood. The receptor source for this set is a woman of 80 years or more in good health.

The chain links TRBV10-3 to TRBJ2-7, with TRBD2 identical over 7 bases. The trim removed 4 bases at V and 6 bases at J, leaving 15 bases unmatched. Germline values: CDR1 ENHRY, CDR2 SYGVKD. The CDR3 sequence is 16 residues long. The CDR3 region is CAISGRLAAGGGEQYF. CDR3 nucleotide sequence: TGTGCCATCAGTGGCCGACTAGCAGCTGGCGGGGGCGAGCAGTACTTC.

A few counts support this clonotype. The gene calls are TRBV18 and TRBJ2-4, with 7 positions matching TRBD1. This CDR3 contains 15 residues. The germline V gene encodes CDR1 KGHSH and CDR2 LQKENI. Trimming took 2 bases from V and 4 from J; bases not matched to a gene: 5. The CDR3: CASSPRPGGKNIQYF. CDR3 DNA: TGTGCCAGCTCACCAAGGCCAGGGGGAAAAAACATTCAGTACTTC.

The V and J genes are TRBV6-5 and TRBJ2-1; D may match TRBD1 or TRBD2 (5 bases each). The CDR3 covers 14 residues. Trimming shortened V by 7 bases and J by 8 bases, and 18 bases separated the two germline ends. Germline V CDR1 and CDR2: MNHEY, SVGAGI. CDR3 loop: CASTGKGLADEQFF. CDR3 nucleotide sequence: TGTGCCAGCACCGGTAAGGGGCTAGCCGATGAGCAGTTCTTC.

This clonotype was picked up many times. The chain couples TRBV5-5 to TRBJ2-3, with TRBD1 matching over 9 bases. Trimming at V came to 4 bases and at J to 6 bases, leaving 12 bases not matched to a gene. From germline, CDR1 is SGHKS and CDR2 YYEKEE (reference sequence). The CDR3 runs to 16 residues. CDR3 amino acids: CASSPPLTGGKDTQYF. CDR3 nucleotide sequence: TGTGCCAGCAGCCCTCCACTTACAGGGGGCAAGGATACGCAGTATTTT.

This clonotype was recorded many times. J is TRBJ2-5 and V is TRBV7-2; TRBD1 or TRBD2 may be the D gene (5 bases each). V was pared by 6 bases and J by 5 bases, with 13 bases between. The germline gives CDR1 SGHTA, CDR2 FQGNSA. The CDR3 consists of 13 residues. CDR3 amino acids: CASSTSGSETQYF. The CDR3 nucleotides read TGTGCCAGCAGTACATCAGGGAGCGAGACCCAGTACTTC.

Ten or more counts support this clonotype. The chain uses TRBV20-1 and TRBJ2-1, with 9 bases identical to TRBD2. The V gene end was trimmed by 0 bases and the J gene end by 7 bases; junction bases not matched to a gene: 7. Per the germline V gene, CDR1 is DFQATT and CDR2 is SNEGSKA (reference sequence). This CDR3 is 15 amino acids long. CDR3 nucleotides: TGCAGTGCTAGAGATCGCGCGGGGGGGCAGAATGAGCAGTTCTTC. Its translation is CSARDRAGGQNEQFF.

This clonotype occurred many times. The chain has TRBV18 and TRBJ2-3; D remains unclear. The CDR3 has 13 residues. CDR1 KGHSH and CDR2 LQKENI come from the germline V gene. The V end was cut by 4 bases, the J end by 0 bases, with 5 bases between. CDR3 residues: CASSQPSTDTQYF. In nucleotides, the CDR3 is TGTGCCAGCTCACAGCCTAGCACAGATACGCAGTATTTT.

The V and J genes are TRBV7-2 and TRBJ2-1; 11 nucleotides line up with TRBD2. The CDR3 runs 13 residues. V shed 3 bases and J 14 bases; nucleotides not matched to a gene: 6. Germline V gene lookup returns CDR1 SGHTA and CDR2 FQGNSA. As DNA, the CDR3 is TGTGCCAGCAGCTTTAGCGGGGGGGAAACTAAGTTCTTC. As protein: CASSFSGGETKFF.

Comment on this clonotype: This may arise from a read error, as a much more abundant clone is one base away. J is TRBJ2-5 and V is TRBV7-2; D uncertain. The end of the DNA is better explained by TRBJ2-1, so the J call may be wrong. The CDR3 contains 14 residues. Germline V gene sequence: CDR1 SGHTA, CDR2 FQGNSA. The DNA of the CDR3 is TGTGCCAGCAGCTTAGTACGTCTCCAAGAGACCCAGTTCTTC. Residues: CASSLVRLQETQFF.

The V call is TRBV3-1, the J call TRBJ1-2; 12 bases line up with TRBD1. CDR1 is LGHDT, CDR2 YNNKEL, per germline (reference sequence). The CDR3 runs to 18 residues. Trimming at V came to 4 bases and at J to 4 bases, leaving 13 bases not matched to a gene. CDR3 sequence: CASSPRDRGPRSSYGYTF. CDR3 nucleotide sequence: TGTGCCAGCAGCCCCCGGGACAGGGGGCCGCGAAGCTCCTATGGCTACACCTTC.

Note on this clonotype: This could be a read error, since a much larger clone is one nucleotide away. It is likely a read error, because the conserved phenylalanine at the end of the CDR3 is missing. The chain uses TRBV12-5 and TRBJ2-1; TRBD1 is a possible D gene (5 bases). With 3 bases removed from V and 3 bases from J, the gap between germline ends came to 12 bases. In germline, CDR1 is LGHNT, CDR2 FRNRAP. The CDR3 is 15 amino acids. CDR3 coding DNA: TGTGCTAGTGGTTTAGGGGCAGCACACTACAATGAGCAGTTCTGC. Encoded protein: CASGLGAAHYNEQFC.

This clonotype has just one count. The chain joins TRBV7-9 to TRBJ2-4; 10 bases are shared with TRBD1. The J call may be in error: the DNA end matches TRBJ2-7 better. CDR3 length equals 15 residues. Per the germline V gene, CDR1 is SEHNR and CDR2 is FQNEAQ (reference sequence). This chain's CDR3 is CASTPWGQGKYEQYF. The CDR3 coding sequence is TGTGCCAGCACCCCGTGGGGACAGGGGAAATACGAGCAGTACTTC.

This clonotype was seen repeatedly, ten times or more. The chain combines TRBV6-2 or TRBV6-3 with TRBJ1-5; the D gene is possibly TRBD1 (5 bases). V lost 2 bases and J 5 bases, leaving 13 bases between the germline ends. Looked up from germline, CDR1 is MNHEY and CDR2 is SVGEGT. The CDR3 consists of 15 residues. The CDR3 sequence is CASSYEGMGYQPQHF. DNA for the CDR3: TGTGCCAGCAGTTACGAGGGGATGGGGTATCAGCCCCAGCATTTT.

This clonotype came up many times. The chain recombines TRBV6-2 or TRBV6-3 with TRBJ2-1, with TRBD1 matching 8 bases. Per germline, CDR1 MNHEY and CDR2 SVGEGT. This CDR3 is built from 17 residues. The V gene end was trimmed by 5 bases and the J gene end by 2 bases; junction bases not matched to a gene: 11. The CDR3 here is CASSPGTGRSTYNEQFF. The CDR3 nucleotides read TGTGCCAGCAGTCCCGGGACAGGCCGATCGACCTACAATGAGCAGTTCTTC.

This clonotype was found a few times. The rearrangement links TRBV24-1 to TRBJ2-4; 8 bases align to TRBD2. The J call may be mistaken, given a closer DNA end match to TRBJ2-5. Germline V gives CDR1 KGHDR, CDR2 SFDVKD. The CDR3 spans 13 residues. CDR3 sequence reads: CATSDGGGKTQYF. The CDR3 nucleotides are TGTGCCACCAGTGACGGGGGGGGCAAGACCCAGTACTTC.

In this sample, this clonotype turned up a few times. The chain joins TRBV29-1 to TRBJ2-1; 9 nucleotides line up with TRBD1. The germline gives CDR1 SQVTM, CDR2 ANQGSEA. The CDR3 spans 13 residues. Trimming removed 7 bases from V and 9 bases from J; junction bases left unmatched: 10. The chain's CDR3 is CSARGQGTGEQFF. In nucleotides, the CDR3 is TGCAGCGCTCGTGGACAGGGGACTGGTGAGCAGTTCTTC.

This clonotype was recorded at least ten times. The CDR3 is CASSPEGGWDEQFF. The CDR3, as DNA: TGCGCCAGCAGCCCAGAGGGAGGGTGGGATGAGCAGTTCTTC. The chain couples TRBV4-1 to TRBJ2-1, with 7 nucleotides matching TRBD2. The CDR3 runs 14 residues. Germline CDR1 MGHRA, CDR2 YSYEKL. The V and J ends lost 4 bases and 8 bases, in that order; junction bases with no gene match: 8.

Regarding this clonotype: This may stem from a read error, because a much larger clone lies one nucleotide away. This sequence joins TRBV7-8 and TRBJ2-5, with a possible D match to TRBD2 (6 bases). V lost 2 bases to trimming and J lost 11 bases, with 27 bases between them. Looked up from germline, CDR1 is SGHVS and CDR2 is FQNEAQ. The CDR3 runs to 17 residues. The CDR3 is CASSLSMAGLRYNEQYF. In DNA, the CDR3 is TGTGCCAGCAGCTTAAGTATGGCGGGATTAAGATACAATGAGCAGTACTTC. Together with reference TRBV7-8 and TRBJ2-5, the CDR3 gives the full variable domain: GAGVSQSPRYKVAKRGQDVALRCDPISGHVSLFWYQQALGQGPEFLTYFQNEAQLDKSGLPSDRFFAERPEGSVSTLKIQRTQQEDSAVYLCASSLSMAGLRYNEQYFGPGTRLLVL.

The chain is built from TRBV7-2 and TRBJ1-3, with a weak D call TRBD1 (5 bases). This CDR3 region has 15 residues. Per the germline V gene, CDR1 is SGHTA and CDR2 is FQGNSA. Trimming removed 2 bases at V and 1 base at J, with 9 bases between. CDR3: CASSLMGVSGNTIYF. CDR3 sequence (DNA): TGTGCCAGCAGCTTAATGGGGGTTTCTGGAAACACCATATATTTT.

This clonotype was counted ten times or more. The chain is built from TRBV3-1 and TRBJ2-7; D is ambiguous. This CDR3 spans 15 amino acids. Per germline, CDR1 LGHDT and CDR2 YNNKEL (reference sequence). Trimming stripped 1 base from V and 6 bases from J, with 16 bases between. As DNA, the CDR3 is TGTGCCAGCAGCCAAGCAGGAAGCAGATCGTCCGAGCAGTACTTC. The encoded protein is CASSQAGSRSSEQYF.

As regards this clonotype: A read error may account for a junction end that differs from germline. The chain joins TRBV12-3 or TRBV12-4 to TRBJ2-1, with D maybe TRBD1 (9 bases). The tail of the sequence fits TRBJ2-7 better, so the J call may be wrong. The CDR3 is 15 amino acids. The CDR3 reads CASSVAGQGYNEQYF. As DNA, the CDR3 is TGTGCCAGCAGTGTAGCGGGACAGGGCTACAATGAGCAGTACTTC.

This clonotype showed up many times. The chain uses TRBV15 and TRBJ2-3; no clear D gene. Germline CDR1 and CDR2: LNHNV and YYDKDF (reference sequence). The CDR3 runs to 16 residues. V was cut by 5 bases and J by 3 bases, with 18 bases left in between. DNA of the CDR3: TGTGCCACCAGCCCCCAGACCGTACCTCCTACAGATACGCAGTATTTT. It yields the protein CATSPQTVPPTDTQYF.

Regarding this clonotype: This could be a read error, since a much larger clone is one nucleotide away. The chain has TRBV21-1 and TRBJ2-7. TRBV21-1 is marked as a pseudogene. This CDR3 spans 15 amino acids. CDR3: CASSKGESASYEQYF. CDR3 coding DNA: TGTGCCAGCAGCAAAGGTGAAAGTGCCTCCTACGAGCAGTACTTC.

This clonotype was seen many times. The rearrangement links TRBV29-1 to TRBJ1-2, with D maybe TRBD1 (5 bases). The CDR3 runs to 14 residues. Germline loops: CDR1 SQVTM, CDR2 ANQGSEA. V was pared by 3 bases and J by 1 base, with 12 bases between. The CDR3 bases are TGCAGCGTTGATTGGGGACGCCTTAACTATGGCTACACCTTC. This codes for CSVDWGRLNYGYTF.

In its sample, this clonotype was seen a few times. The genes are TRBV20-1 and TRBJ1-4, with 10 positions matching TRBD1. CDR1 DFQATT and CDR2 SNEGSKA come from the germline V gene (reference sequence). The CDR3 has 13 amino acids. Trimming removed 6 bases from V and 8 bases from J; junction bases left unmatched: 6. CDR3 sequence: CSAQDRGREKLFF. CDR3 DNA sequence: TGCAGTGCACAAGACAGGGGGCGCGAAAAACTGTTTTTT.

The chain uses TRBV5-6 and TRBJ1-6; D not certain. Germline lookup yields CDR1 SGHDT and CDR2 YYEEEE. Trimming took 4 bases from V and 0 from J, leaving 11 bases between them. This CDR3 contains 16 residues. The CDR3 protein is CASSNPASSYNSPLHF. The DNA of the CDR3 is TGTGCCAGCAGCAACCCAGCCAGCTCCTATAATTCACCCCTCCACTTT.

As concerns this clonotype: Sequence at one end of the junction differs from germline and may be a read error. The gene calls are TRBV3-1 and TRBJ2-5; 8 bases match TRBD2. The CDR3 is made up of 15 amino acids. Per germline, CDR1 LGHDT and CDR2 YNNKEL (reference sequence). CDR3 sequence reads: CASSRYRGGQETRYF. Written as DNA, the CDR3 is TGTGCCAGCAGCCGTTATCGGGGGGGCCAAGAGACCCGGTACTTC.